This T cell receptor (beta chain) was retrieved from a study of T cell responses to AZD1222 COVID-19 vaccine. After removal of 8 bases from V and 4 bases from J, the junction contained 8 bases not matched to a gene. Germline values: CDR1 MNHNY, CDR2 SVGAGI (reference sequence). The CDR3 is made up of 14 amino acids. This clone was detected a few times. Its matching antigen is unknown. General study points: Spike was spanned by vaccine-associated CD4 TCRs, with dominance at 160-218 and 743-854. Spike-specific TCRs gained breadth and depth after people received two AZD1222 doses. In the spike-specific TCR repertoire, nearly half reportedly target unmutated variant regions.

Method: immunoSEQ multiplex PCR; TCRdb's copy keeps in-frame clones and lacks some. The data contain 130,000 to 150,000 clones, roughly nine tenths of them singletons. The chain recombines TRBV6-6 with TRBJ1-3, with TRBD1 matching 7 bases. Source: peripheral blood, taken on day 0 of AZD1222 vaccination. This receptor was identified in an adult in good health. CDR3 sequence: CASYPGTVGNTIYF. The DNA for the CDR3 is TGTGCCAGCTATCCCGGGACAGTAGGAAACACCATATATTTT.